The 27 T cell receptor beta chains reported below all come from one sample, sequenced in a study of PD-1 blockade in classical Hodgkin lymphoma. Libraries were prepared by immunoSEQ multiplex PCR; TCRdb keeps only in-frame clonotypes and omits some of them. The sample carries around 60,000 clones, around nine tenths recorded once. Time point noted: cycle 4 day 1 (C4D1), after more than five weeks of nivolumab. Each patient experienced a relapse that followed autologous stem cell transplantation, and brentuximab vedotin exposure varied. The starting material was peripheral blood mononuclear cells (PBMCs), obtained before the fourth cycle of nivolumab. The source is a human donor with classical Hodgkin lymphoma.

The gene calls are TRBV27 and TRBJ2-3, with unresolved D. This CDR3 comprises 17 residues. V shed 1 base and J shed 0 bases, with 14 bases lying between them. Per the germline V gene, CDR1 is MNHEY and CDR2 is SMNVEV (reference sequence). CDR3 nucleotide sequence: TGTGCCAGCAGTTTATTAGGGATCTACCTAAGCACAGATACGCAGTATTTT. It translates to CASSLLGIYLSTDTQYF.

The rearrangement uses TRBV7-6 and TRBJ2-7, with 9 nucleotides matching TRBD2. The J segment lost 1 base and the V segment lost 5 bases, leaving 6 bases of the junction unmatched. Germline CDR1 reads SGHVS; CDR2 reads FNYEAQ. This CDR3 comprises 15 residues. CDR3 sequence (DNA): TGTGCCAGCAGCCCCCTGGCGGGGGGGTCCTACGAGCAGTACTTC. Its protein is CASSPLAGGSYEQYF.

The chain has TRBV21-1 and TRBJ2-7. TRBV21-1 is described as a pseudogene. This CDR3 has 14 amino acids. Here the CDR3 reads CASSKWRGTYEQYF. In DNA form, the CDR3 reads TGTGCCAGCAGCAAATGGAGGGGGACCTACGAGCAGTACTTC.

This chain links TRBV9 with TRBJ2-5, with 13 bases identical to TRBD2. Germline values: CDR1 SGDLS, CDR2 YYNGEE. The CDR3 has 17 residues. With V trimmed by 7 bases and J by 3 bases, 12 bases remained unmatched. Here the CDR3 DNA reads TGTGCCAGCTCGAGGCGACTAGCGGGAGGATCAGAAGAGACCCAGTACTTC. This codes for CASSRRLAGGSEETQYF.

J is TRBJ2-4 and V is TRBV11-1; possibly TRBD1 or TRBD2 for D (5 bases each). The V end lost 5 bases, the J end lost 5 bases, and 19 bases lay between the germline ends. Germline CDR1 reads SGHAT; CDR2 reads FQDESV (reference sequence). This CDR3 region has 16 residues. Here the CDR3 DNA reads TGTGCCAGCAGCCTTCGACCGGGACCCCCCCAAAACATTCAGTACTTC. Protein product: CASSLRPGPPQNIQYF.

The chain recombines TRBV6-1 with TRBJ2-1; D uncertain. The germline V gene has CDR1 MNHNS and CDR2 SASEGT. V was cut by 7 bases and J by 4 bases, with 11 bases left in between. This CDR3 is 13 amino acids long. CDR3 in amino acids: CASKSPTYNEQFF. CDR3 DNA sequence: TGTGCCAGCAAGAGCCCCACATACAATGAGCAGTTCTTC.

The V gene is TRBV10-3, the J gene TRBJ1-4, with D perhaps TRBD1 (6 bases). Trimming stripped 2 bases from V and 7 bases from J, with 14 bases between. Germline lookup yields CDR1 ENHRY and CDR2 SYGVKD. The CDR3 is 15 amino acids. The DNA for the CDR3 is TGTGCCATCAGTGAGGCGACAGGAGGGCCTGAAAAACTGTTTTTT. It encodes CAISEATGGPEKLFF.

This chain uses TRBV7-9 with TRBJ1-3; D unresolved. The CDR3 covers 15 residues. V shed 3 bases and J shed 2 bases, with 11 bases lying between them. CDR1 and CDR2 from the germline V gene are SEHNR and FQNEAQ (reference sequence). The CDR3 is CASSLGSGTGNTIYF. For the CDR3, the DNA is TGTGCCAGCAGCTTGGGGTCTGGGACTGGAAACACCATATATTTT. Combining the CDR3 with reference TRBV7-9 and TRBJ1-3 gives the whole variable domain DTGVSQNPRHKITKRGQNVTFRCDPISEHNRLYWYRQTLGQGPEFLTYFQNEAQLEKSRLLSDRFSAERPKGSFSTLEIQRTEQGDSAMYLCASSLGSGTGNTIYFGEGSWLTVV.

This sequence joins TRBV5-1 and TRBJ2-3; D gene unclear. The CDR3 sequence is 15 residues long. V was pared by 0 bases and J by 2 bases, with 10 bases between. Germline V lookup: CDR1 SGHRS, CDR2 YFSETQ. The CDR3 region has the DNA TGCGCCAGCAGCTTGGCCGTGAAGGACACAGATACGCAGTATTTT. Residues: CASSLAVKDTDTQYF.

The chain employs TRBV9 and TRBJ2-3, with D possibly being TRBD2 (5 bases). The CDR3 is 15 residues long. CDR1 SGDLS and CDR2 YYNGEE come from the germline V gene. V lost 4 bases, J lost 3 bases, and 15 bases lay in between. CDR3 sequence: CASSPRVGGTDTQYF. The CDR3 DNA reads TGTGCCAGCAGCCCACGGGTTGGCGGGACAGATACGCAGTATTTT.

This clone was seen only once. The V and J genes are TRBV14 and TRBJ1-1; tentative D call: TRBD1 (5 bases). Looked up from germline, CDR1 is SGHDN and CDR2 is FVKESK. CDR3 size: 13 residues. With 4 bases removed from V and 4 bases from J, the gap between germline ends came to 10 bases. Written as DNA, the CDR3 is TGTGCCAGCAGCCTTATCGGGGGCACTGAAGCTTTCTTT. It specifies CASSLIGGTEAFF.

This chain joins TRBV7-2 and TRBJ2-1, with 11 bases lining up with TRBD2. Germline V gene data show CDR1 as SGHTA and CDR2 as FQGNSA. This CDR3 contains 15 residues. J gave up 9 bases and V 1 base, and 5 bases lay outside the gene matches. This CDR3 is CASSLELAGVVEQFF. The CDR3 DNA sequence: TGTGCCAGCAGCTTAGAACTAGCGGGAGTTGTTGAGCAGTTCTTC.

The chain is built from TRBV28 and TRBJ1-2; TRBD1 agrees at 12 bases. Germline V gives CDR1 MDHEN, CDR2 SYDVKM. Losses at the gene ends were 7 bases for V and 4 bases for J; bases not matched to a gene: 10. The CDR3 has 16 residues. The CDR3 sequence: CASINLRDRGPYGYTF. The CDR3 nucleotides read TGTGCCAGCATCAACCTCCGGGACAGGGGGCCCTATGGCTACACCTTC.

This clone showed up just once. This rearrangement joins TRBV27 to TRBJ2-1, with D maybe TRBD2 (5 bases). Between the trimmed V and J ends, which lost 3 bases and 0 bases, there was a span of 15 bases. The CDR3 is made up of 17 amino acids. Germline V gene lookup returns CDR1 MNHEY and CDR2 SMNVEV (reference sequence). CDR3 nucleotides: TGTGCCAGCAGTTTGTCCGGTAGCGCTTACTCCTACAATGAGCAGTTCTTC. This gives the protein CASSLSGSAYSYNEQFF.

This chain joins TRBV9 and TRBJ2-7; D may be TRBD2 (7 bases). CDR1 and CDR2 from the germline V gene are SGDLS and YYNGEE. Deletions cut 1 base from V and 5 bases from J, with 16 bases between. The CDR3 runs 15 residues. The CDR3 nucleotides are TGTGCCAGCAGCGTATCACGGGGGGCCCTCAACGAGCAGTACTTC. The encoded protein is CASSVSRGALNEQYF.

In nucleotides, the CDR3 is TGTGCCAGCAGCTCCCAGGAGGACGCGCAGTATTTT. It is translated as CASSSQEDAQYF. V gene TRBV11-1 combines with J gene TRBJ2-3; a weak D match, TRBD2 (5 bases). From germline, CDR1 is SGHAT and CDR2 FQDESV (reference sequence). The CDR3 runs 12 residues. The V end was cut by 4 bases, the J end by 10 bases, with 12 bases between.

DNA for the CDR3: TGTGCCAGCAGTTGGTCAGGGGCCCGGACGGGCCAGCCCCAGCATTTT. This encodes CASSWSGARTGQPQHF. V gene TRBV2 combines with J gene TRBJ1-5; D possibly corresponds to TRBD1 (6 bases). This CDR3 has 16 amino acids. The V and J ends lost 5 bases and 7 bases respectively, with 21 bases between them. The V gene's germline CDR1 is SNHLY and CDR2 FYNNEI. The whole variable domain, remainder taken from reference TRBV2 and TRBJ1-5, is EPEVTQTPSHQVTQMGQEVILRCVPISNHLYFYWYRQILGQKVEFLVSFYNNEISEKSEIFDDQFSVERPDGSNFTLKIRSTKLEDSAMYFCASSWSGARTGQPQHFGDGTRLSIL.

The chain uses TRBV30 and TRBJ2-3; no reliable D call. The CDR3 is 11 residues long. Trimming shortened V by 2 bases and J by 4 bases, and 4 bases separated the two germline ends. In germline, CDR1 is GTSNPN, CDR2 SVGIG (reference sequence). CDR3 DNA sequence: TGTGCCTGGAGTATCGCAGATACGCAGTATTTT. This codes for CAWSIADTQYF.

V is TRBV4-1 and J is TRBJ2-7, with 13 nucleotides matching TRBD2. The CDR3 extends over 19 amino acids. Looked up from germline, CDR1 is MGHRA and CDR2 is YSYEKL. Trimming took 0 bases from V and 4 from J; bases not matched to a gene: 12. In nucleotides, the CDR3 is TGCGCCAGCAGCCAAGAGCCCGGACTAGCGGGAGAAGGTTTTTACGAGCAGTACTTC. Translation: CASSQEPGLAGEGFYEQYF.

The chain employs TRBV6-6 and TRBJ2-3, with D possibly being TRBD1 or TRBD2 (5 bases each). V lost 4 bases to trimming and J lost 2 bases, with 16 bases between them. There are 16 residues in the CDR3. CDR1 MNHNY and CDR2 SVGAGI come from the germline V gene (reference sequence). This CDR3 reads CASSSFGTDHTDTQYF. The CDR3 DNA reads as TGTGCCAGCAGTTCCTTCGGGACGGACCACACAGATACGCAGTATTTT.

This sequence joins TRBV4-1 and TRBJ2-3, with TRBD2 identical over 9 bases. The CDR3 runs 19 residues. CDR1 and CDR2 (germline): MGHRA, YSYEKL. V trimming: 4 bases; J trimming: 0 bases; junction bases outside the gene matches: 14. CDR3 amino acids: CASSLVIPTSGISTDTQYF. DNA for the CDR3: TGCGCCAGCAGCCTCGTGATTCCGACTAGCGGCATAAGCACAGATACGCAGTATTTT.

The chain couples TRBV11-2 to TRBJ2-7, with D tentatively TRBD2 (5 bases). The V end lost 1 base, the J end lost 2 bases, and 15 bases lay between the germline ends. CDR3 length equals 16 residues. The V gene's germline CDR1 is SGHAT and CDR2 FQNNGV. Written as DNA, the CDR3 is TGTGCCAGCAGCTTAGTCCCGGGATCAGACGCCTACGAGCAGTACTTC. The encoded protein is CASSLVPGSDAYEQYF. Full variable domain (remainder filled in from reference TRBV11-2 and TRBJ2-7): EAGVAQSPRYKIIEKRQSVAFWCNPISGHATLYWYQQILGQGPKLLIQFQNNGVVDDSQLPKDRFSAERLKGVDSTLKIQPAKLEDSAVYLCASSLVPGSDAYEQYFGPGTRLTVT.

V and J are TRBV4-1 and TRBJ1-1, with a weak D call TRBD1 (5 bases). The CDR3 has 14 residues. Trimming took 2 bases from V and 3 from J, leaving 10 bases between them. The V gene's germline CDR1 is MGHRA and CDR2 YSYEKL. The CDR3 bases are TGCGCCAGCAGCCAACCCAGGGTGGACACTGAAGCTTTCTTT. This translates into CASSQPRVDTEAFF.

The DNA of the CDR3 is TGTGCCAGCAGTTTCTTGGTGGTTCAGCCCCAGCATTTT. This encodes CASSFLVVQPQHF. The chain uses TRBV28 and TRBJ1-5; D call uncertain. Germline CDR1 and CDR2: MDHEN and SYDVKM. The V end lost 3 bases, the J end lost 6 bases, and 9 bases lay between the germline ends. This CDR3 contains 13 residues.

This chain joins TRBV7-9 and TRBJ1-3; TRBD1 agrees at 9 bases. The CDR3 runs to 15 residues. CDR1 and CDR2 from the germline V gene are SEHNR and FQNEAQ (reference sequence). Trimming at V came to 5 bases and at J to 2 bases, leaving 4 bases not matched to a gene. The DNA of the CDR3 is TGTGCCAGCAGCCTCAGGGACAGGGCTGGAAACACCATATATTTT. Its translation: CASSLRDRAGNTIYF.

CDR3: CASSLIVWAVGTGELFF. The CDR3 nucleotides are TGTGCCAGCAGCTTAATCGTGTGGGCAGTAGGTACCGGGGAGCTGTTTTTT. The chain is built from TRBV7-9 and TRBJ2-2; D is unresolved. V lost 2 bases and J 5 bases, leaving 18 bases between the germline ends. This CDR3 spans 17 amino acids. Germline V gene lookup returns CDR1 SEHNR and CDR2 FQNEAQ (reference sequence).

The chain joins TRBV19 to TRBJ1-4; D might be TRBD1 (5 bases). The ends were cut back, 4 bases at V and 8 bases at J, with 14 bases in the middle. This CDR3 contains 14 residues. CDR1 LNHDA and CDR2 SQIVND come from the germline V gene (reference sequence). The CDR3 loop reads CASSRTGGFEKLFF. Here the CDR3 DNA reads TGTGCCAGTAGTAGGACTGGGGGTTTCGAAAAACTGTTTTTT.